The text below deals with one TCR beta chain. The antigen remains undetermined. This entry belongs to a study of cytomegalovirus exposure and HLA in healthy donors. The wider study: The roughly 130 validation repertoires, a later analysis reported, used the same platform as the 700 or so repertoires from the first cohort. Findings and caveats of the study: Across donors, most TCRs were seen rarely, yet some public ones were widespread. Confirmation was obtained in vitro that a few CMV-associated chains are specific for CMV antigens.

The assay was immunoSEQ multiplex PCR, and TCRdb's table has in-frame clones only and misses some. The table records 150,000 or so clones, approximately 87% of them present only once. Germline lookup yields CDR1 SGHRS and CDR2 YFSETQ. The CDR3 is made up of 16 amino acids. V lost 2 bases and J lost 1; bases outside the gene matches: 6. The donors were members of the validation cohort, which comprised 120 subjects and was separate from the first cohort of some 680 subjects. Sequencing was carried out using PBMCs. The source of this sequence is a woman in her 30s in good health and CMV-seronegative. The chain joins TRBV5-1 to TRBJ2-5; the match to TRBD2 covers 9 bases. The CDR3 DNA reads as TGCGCCAGCAGCTTCAGTGATAGCGGGAGCCAAGAGACCCAGTACTTC. Translation gives CASSFSDSGSQETQYF.